The 11 T cell receptor beta chains presented below share a single source sample, sequenced in a study of blood T cell repertoires in COVID-19. Sequencing used immunoSEQ multiplex PCR; TCRdb keeps in-frame clones, though not all of them. The data show some 150,000 clones, around 84% seen once. The sequencing sample was made of peripheral blood. The receptor set was obtained from a woman aged 55-70 years with acute or convalescent COVID-19.

J is TRBJ1-2 and V is TRBV5-1, with TRBD1 matching over 8 bases. J lost 6 bases, V lost 4 bases, and 8 bases had no gene match. This CDR3 is 14 amino acids long. Germline V gene sequence: CDR1 SGHRS, CDR2 YFSETQ. Here the CDR3 DNA reads TGCGCCAGCAGCCCAACCAGGGGGCAGAATGGCTACACCTTC. It specifies CASSPTRGQNGYTF.

This chain connects TRBV16 to TRBJ1-4; D not certain. In germline, CDR1 is KGHSY, CDR2 FQNENV. V shed 2 bases and J shed 8 bases, with 12 bases lying between them. This CDR3 has 14 amino acids. The CDR3 DNA reads as TGTGCCAGCAGCCAAATTTTGGCTGGCGAAAAACTGTTTTTT. Translating it yields CASSQILAGEKLFF.

The chain uses TRBV4-1 and TRBJ2-5, with 11 bases lining up with TRBD2. The ends lost 6 bases at V and 2 bases at J; junction bases unmatched: 14. This CDR3 contains 18 residues. Germline V gene data show CDR1 as MGHRA and CDR2 as YSYEKL. The CDR3 DNA reads TGCGCCAGCAGTTCTAGCGGGGGGCGTGGCAGTAGGCAAGAGACCCAGTACTTC. Translated, it gives CASSSSGGRGSRQETQYF.

The CDR3 protein is CASSLLSGSYTDTQYF. The DNA of the CDR3 is TGTGCCAGCAGCTTATTATCAGGGTCGTACACAGATACGCAGTATTTT. This rearrangement joins TRBV7-2 to TRBJ2-3, with a possible D match to TRBD1 (5 bases). Trimming took off 2 bases at V and 2 bases at J, with 14 bases between the two ends. There are 16 residues in the CDR3. CDR1 is SGHTA, CDR2 FQGNSA, per germline.

This rearrangement joins TRBV27 to TRBJ2-1; D is undetermined. V was clipped by 4 bases and J by 0 bases, with 10 bases between them. Germline V gene lookup returns CDR1 MNHEY and CDR2 SMNVEV (reference sequence). This CDR3 has 15 amino acids. CDR3 in DNA: TGTGCCAGCAGTTACTCCCGTATCTCCTACAATGAGCAGTTCTTC. Protein: CASSYSRISYNEQFF.

This clone was detected ten times or more. J is TRBJ2-7 and V is TRBV27, with 9 positions matching TRBD1. CDR1 and CDR2 (germline): MNHEY, SMNVEV (reference sequence). The CDR3 extends over 13 amino acids. V lost 6 bases to trimming and J lost 6 bases; unmatched junction nucleotides: 6. In DNA form, the CDR3 reads TGTGCCAGCAGCCCCGGGACAGGGTCCGAGCAGTACTTC. The encoded protein is CASSPGTGSEQYF.

The chain is built from TRBV12-3 or TRBV12-4 and TRBJ2-1, with unresolved D. The CDR3 has 11 amino acids. V lost 2 bases to trimming and J lost 7 bases, with 3 bases between them. The DNA of the CDR3 is TGTGCCAGCAGTTTATATAATGAGCAGTTCTTC. It specifies CASSLYNEQFF.

This chain links TRBV11-3 with TRBJ2-3; 7 positions match TRBD1. CDR1 and CDR2 from the germline V gene are SGHNT and YENEEA. V lost 5 bases and J lost 3; bases outside the gene matches: 11. The CDR3 consists of 16 residues. CDR3 amino acids: CASSPLDRSPTDTQYF. CDR3 coding DNA: TGTGCCAGCAGCCCTTTGGACAGGTCCCCGACAGATACGCAGTATTTT.

The chain uses TRBV13 and TRBJ2-3; D is perhaps TRBD2 (6 bases). CDR1 is PRHDT, CDR2 FYEKMQ, per germline (reference sequence). CDR3 length: 19 amino acids. Trimming took off 1 base at V and 0 bases at J, with 20 bases between the two ends. The CDR3 DNA follows: TGTGCCAGCAGCTTAGCCCCCACACTAGCCCGGTCTAGCACAGATACGCAGTATTTT. As protein: CASSLAPTLARSSTDTQYF.

The chain is built from TRBV4-1 and TRBJ2-7; 8 nucleotides line up with TRBD1. V lost 1 base to trimming and J lost 0 bases; unmatched junction nucleotides: 2. The CDR3 is 15 amino acids. The V gene's germline CDR1 is MGHRA and CDR2 YSYEKL. The CDR3 is CASSQGTGFSYEQYF. The CDR3 nucleotides read TGCGCCAGCAGCCAAGGGACAGGGTTCTCCTACGAGCAGTACTTC.

The chain uses TRBV13 and TRBJ2-3; the match to TRBD2 covers 12 bases. The V and J ends lost 1 base and 3 bases, in that order; junction bases with no gene match: 11. CDR3 length: 19 residues. Germline V lookup: CDR1 PRHDT, CDR2 FYEKMQ (reference sequence). The CDR3 DNA reads as TGTGCCAGCAGCTTAGCGTCTAGCGGGGGGGTGGTACGAACAGATACGCAGTATTTT. It codes for CASSLASSGGVVRTDTQYF.